Following are 32 T cell receptor beta chains from one sample sequenced in a study of beta chain features in type 1 diabetes. All of the isolated RNA was reverse transcribed, so expressed TCRB transcripts were sequenced. Libraries were prepared by immunoSEQ multiplex PCR; TCRdb keeps only in-frame clonotypes and omits some of them. Of more than 350,000 clones in the sample, 10% to 12% were seen once. Sequenced: naive CD4+ T cells from blood. These receptors originate from a woman aged 18 to 35 in good health.

The rearrangement joins TRBV25-1 to TRBJ2-2; D is unresolved. The CDR3 is 11 amino acids. Germline assignment: CDR1 MGHDK and CDR2 SYGVNS. Trimming removed 10 bases from V and 8 bases from J, with 11 bases in between. CDR3 sequence (DNA): TGTGCCACCACCCAGGCGGGGGAGCTGTTTTTT. Translating gives CATTQAGELFF.

The chain couples TRBV5-1 to TRBJ2-2; a possible D gene is TRBD1 (5 bases). CDR1 and CDR2 from the germline V gene are SGHRS and YFSETQ. Trimming removed 2 bases at V and 5 bases at J, with 10 bases between. This CDR3 is built from 14 residues. CDR3 sequence reads: CASSLQEWTGELFF. The DNA for the CDR3 is TGCGCCAGCAGCTTACAGGAGTGGACCGGGGAGCTGTTTTTT.

This chain joins TRBV4-3 and TRBJ2-1; 11 bases agree with TRBD1. The length of the CDR3 is 17 residues. The J segment lost 8 bases and the V segment lost 3 bases, leaving 12 bases of the junction unmatched. Germline V gene data show CDR1 as LGHNA and CDR2 as YSLEER. The CDR3 region is CASSQGGTGGLWDEQFF. The CDR3 DNA reads as TGCGCCAGCAGCCAGGGAGGGACAGGGGGTCTTTGGGATGAGCAGTTCTTC.

This clone has just a few counts. This chain uses TRBV4-2 with TRBJ1-2; weak D call: TRBD1 (5 bases). CDR1 LGHNA and CDR2 YNFKEQ come from the germline V gene. The CDR3 extends over 16 amino acids. V shed 0 bases and J shed 2 bases, with 13 bases lying between them. The CDR3 here is CASSQEQRGLNYGYTF. CDR3 nucleotide sequence: TGTGCCAGCAGCCAAGAACAACGGGGACTCAACTATGGCTACACCTTC.

In its sample, this clone was seen a few times. The chain is built from TRBV5-1 and TRBJ2-2, with D unclear. There are 16 residues in the CDR3. Germline V lookup: CDR1 SGHRS, CDR2 YFSETQ. With 0 bases removed from V and 0 bases from J, the gap between germline ends came to 9 bases. The CDR3 loop is CASSLVPRPNTGELFF. CDR3 sequence (DNA): TGCGCCAGCAGCTTGGTTCCGCGCCCGAACACCGGGGAGCTGTTTTTT. Full variable domain (missing parts from reference TRBV5-1 and TRBJ2-2): KAGVTQTPRYLIKTRGQQVTLSCSPISGHRSVSWYQQTPGQGLQFLFEYFSETQRNKGNFPGRFSGRQFSNSRSEMNVSTLELGDSALYLCASSLVPRPNTGELFFGEGSRLTVL.

Turning to this clone: Additional DNA sequences in this sample encode the identical CDR3. The genes are TRBV15 and TRBJ2-3; tentative D call: TRBD2 (7 bases). Trimming took off 0 bases at V and 4 bases at J, with 8 bases between the two ends. Germline V CDR1 and CDR2: LNHNV, YYDKDF (reference sequence). The CDR3 consists of 14 residues. This CDR3 is CATSRDGGPDTQYF. The CDR3 region has the DNA TGTGCCACCAGCAGAGACGGGGGGCCAGATACGCAGTATTTT.

The genes are TRBV11-1 and TRBJ2-4; no clear D gene. The germline V and J ends were trimmed by 4 bases and 0 bases, with 4 bases remaining between them. The CDR3 has 13 residues. Germline CDR1 is SGHAT and CDR2 is FQDESV (reference sequence). This chain's CDR3 is CASSSLAKNIQYF. CDR3 in DNA: TGTGCCAGCAGCTCGTTAGCCAAAAACATTCAGTACTTC.

This clone was counted a few times. CDR3 in amino acids: CASSVDFETQYF. The CDR3 DNA reads as TGTGCCAGCAGCGTAGATTTCGAGACCCAGTACTTC. The chain combines TRBV9 with TRBJ2-5, with D uncertain. Germline values: CDR1 SGDLS, CDR2 YYNGEE. The CDR3 runs 12 residues. The V gene lost 0 bases and the J gene lost 5 bases, with 5 bases spanning the gap.

The chain employs TRBV4-1 and TRBJ2-2; TRBD2 matches 11 bases. The germline CDR1 and CDR2 sequences are MGHRA and YSYEKL. Trimming took 5 bases from V and 2 from J; bases not matched to a gene: 7. This CDR3 contains 17 residues. As DNA, the CDR3 is TGCGCCAGCAGCGCCCCGGGACTAGCGGTTAACACCGGGGAGCTGTTTTTT. Amino acids: CASSAPGLAVNTGELFF.

This clone has only a few counts. CDR3 in amino acids: CASSLRALTDTQYF. CDR3 nucleotide sequence: TGCGCCAGCAGCCTTCGGGCACTCACAGATACGCAGTATTTT. The gene calls are TRBV4-3 and TRBJ2-3; D is uncertain. Trimming cost V 4 bases and J 2 bases, with 10 bases left between them. Germline CDR1 reads LGHNA; CDR2 reads YSLEER. This CDR3 is built from 14 residues.

This clone came up a few times. V and J are TRBV7-9 and TRBJ2-7; either TRBD1 or TRBD2 may fit D (5 bases each). CDR3 length: 16 residues. The ends were cut back, 5 bases at V and 4 bases at J, with 21 bases in the middle. Germline values: CDR1 SEHNR, CDR2 FQNEAQ (reference sequence). The CDR3 region has the DNA TGTGCCAGCAGCGTCGGGACGGCTACCCGGCTGTACGAGCAGTACTTC. Protein product: CASSVGTATRLYEQYF.

The sample holds a few counts of this clone. The chain has TRBV4-2 and TRBJ2-7, with TRBD2 matching 12 bases. Germline lookup yields CDR1 LGHNA and CDR2 YNFKEQ. V trimming: 1 base; J trimming: 6 bases; junction bases outside the gene matches: 16. This CDR3 is 19 amino acids long. The CDR3 is CASSQGLGRLAGESGEQYF. Here the CDR3 DNA reads TGTGCCAGCAGCCAAGGTTTGGGCCGACTAGCGGGAGAAAGTGGCGAGCAGTACTTC.

This clone was counted only a few times. Different DNA sequences within this sample yield the same CDR3. The chain employs TRBV7-2 and TRBJ2-7; D is ambiguous. Per germline, CDR1 SGHTA and CDR2 FQGNSA. Trimming removed 1 base at V and 4 bases at J, with 8 bases between. The CDR3 length is 13 residues. The CDR3 region is CASSLVGGYEQYV. CDR3 nucleotides: TGTGCCAGCAGCTTAGTCGGCGGATACGAGCAGTACGTC.

The chain links TRBV25-1 to TRBJ2-6; D might be TRBD1 (5 bases). Deletions cut 3 bases from V and 1 base from J, with 7 bases between. The V gene's germline CDR1 is MGHDK and CDR2 SYGVNS. The CDR3 length is 15 residues. The CDR3 loop reads CASSDRVSGANVLTF. DNA of the CDR3: TGTGCCAGCAGTGACAGGGTTTCTGGGGCCAACGTCCTGACTTTC.

This clone was observed a few times. The CDR3 protein is CASSLYGSSSYNEQFF. The CDR3, as DNA: TGTGCCAGCAGCTTGTATGGGTCGAGCTCCTACAATGAGCAGTTCTTC. The chain links TRBV5-6 to TRBJ2-1; D remains ambiguous. The CDR3 has 16 amino acids. Germline values: CDR1 SGHDT, CDR2 YYEEEE. V shed 1 base and J shed 0 bases, with 11 bases lying between them.

The table lists this clone with a few counts. The rearrangement links TRBV25-1 to TRBJ1-1; D uncertain. This CDR3 comprises 12 residues. CDR1 and CDR2 from the germline V gene are MGHDK and SYGVNS. The V end was cut by 6 bases, the J end by 5 bases, with 10 bases between. The CDR3 loop is CASREGGTEAFF. CDR3 in DNA: TGTGCCAGCAGAGAAGGTGGGACTGAAGCTTTCTTT.

This clone was seen a few times. Other DNA sequences in the same sample also yield this CDR3. The chain carries TRBV29-1 and TRBJ2-6; no clear D. Germline V gene lookup returns CDR1 SQVTM and CDR2 ANQGSEA. This CDR3 region has 13 residues. Trimming took 3 bases from V and 0 from J, leaving 3 bases between them. The CDR3 DNA is TGCAGCGTTGATTCCTCTGGGGCCAACGTCCTGACTTTC. Its translation: CSVDSSGANVLTF.

The chain links TRBV14 to TRBJ2-1; possible D gene TRBD1, 6 bases. The CDR3 covers 16 residues. In germline, CDR1 is SGHDN, CDR2 FVKESK. V dropped 0 bases and J dropped 7 bases, with 16 bases sitting between them. CDR3 coding DNA: TGTGCCAGCAGCCAAGAATACCAGGGGAGTTCAAATGAGCAGTTCTTC. Translating it yields CASSQEYQGSSNEQFF.

The chain uses TRBV6-6 and TRBJ2-7; 9 bases are shared with TRBD1. The CDR3 has 14 amino acids. Per germline, CDR1 MNHNY and CDR2 SVGAGI (reference sequence). V was clipped by 5 bases and J by 3 bases; unmatched bases: 5. Here the CDR3 reads CASSDGDRVYEQYV. The CDR3 coding sequence is TGTGCCAGCAGTGACGGGGACAGGGTCTACGAGCAGTACGTC.

This clone was seen more than once but under ten times. This sequence joins TRBV29-1 and TRBJ1-2, with 8 positions matching TRBD1. CDR1 and CDR2 (germline): SQVTM, ANQGSEA. This CDR3 region has 12 residues. J lost 8 bases, V lost 7 bases, and 9 bases had no gene match. CDR3 in DNA: TGCAGCGCCCAGGACAGGGCGGGAGGCTACACCTTC. Its protein product is CSAQDRAGGYTF. Combining the CDR3 with reference TRBV29-1 and TRBJ1-2 gives the whole variable domain SAVISQKPSRDICQRGTSLTIQCQVDSQVTMMFWYRQQPGQSLTLIATANQGSEATYESGFVIDKFPISRPNLTFSTLTVSNMSPEDSSIYLCSAQDRAGGYTFGSGTRLTVV.

This clone was detected a few times. The V gene is TRBV9, the J gene TRBJ2-7, with 8 positions matching TRBD1. The CDR3 extends over 13 amino acids. Germline assignment: CDR1 SGDLS and CDR2 YYNGEE. V lost 2 bases to trimming and J lost 7 bases; unmatched junction nucleotides: 5. CDR3 in DNA: TGTGCCAGCAGCGTGGGGACAGGATGGGAGCAGTACTTC. This gives the protein CASSVGTGWEQYF.

The chain couples TRBV27 to TRBJ2-1; D call uncertain. From germline, CDR1 is MNHEY and CDR2 SMNVEV (reference sequence). The CDR3 extends over 14 amino acids. Trimming stripped 5 bases from V and 2 bases from J, with 10 bases between. In nucleotides, the CDR3 is TGTGCCAGCAGTGTTGGCAGGACCTACAATGAGCAGTTCTTC. This gives the protein CASSVGRTYNEQFF.

The chain recombines TRBV25-1 with TRBJ1-5; D is possibly TRBD1 (6 bases). Trimming took 3 bases from V and 6 from J, leaving 12 bases between them. The germline V gene has CDR1 MGHDK and CDR2 SYGVNS. This CDR3 has 14 residues. CDR3 in DNA: TGTGCCAGCAGTGAGGGTCGGGGGCTTCAGCCCCAGCATTTT. Translation: CASSEGRGLQPQHF.

This clone was picked up a small number of times. The V and J genes are TRBV6-5 and TRBJ2-4, with a possible D match to TRBD1 (5 bases). The germline V gene has CDR1 MNHEY and CDR2 SVGAGI. V lost 4 bases and J 4 bases, leaving 14 bases between the germline ends. The CDR3 covers 15 residues. CDR3: CASSSQGAPKNIQYF. For the CDR3, the DNA is TGTGCCAGCAGTTCGCAGGGTGCGCCAAAAAACATTCAGTACTTC.

The table lists this clone with a few counts. The chain joins TRBV28 to TRBJ2-7; TRBD1 might be the D (5 bases). The CDR3 is 15 amino acids. Between the trimmed V and J ends, which lost 5 bases and 7 bases, there was a span of 21 bases. The germline V gene encodes CDR1 MDHEN and CDR2 SYDVKM. The CDR3 DNA follows: TGTGCCAGCAGTCCGTCAGGGCGACGGTCGTGGGAGCAGTACGTC. Translated, it gives CASSPSGRRSWEQYV.

This clone was counted a few times. The chain joins TRBV5-1 to TRBJ2-5; D uncertain. Per germline, CDR1 SGHRS and CDR2 YFSETQ. Deletions cut 0 bases from V and 6 bases from J, with 9 bases between. The CDR3 is 13 amino acids. The CDR3 sequence: CASSLEGPQTQYF. In nucleotides, the CDR3 is TGCGCCAGCAGCTTGGAAGGGCCTCAGACCCAGTACTTC.

This clone was picked up many times. The chain is built from TRBV29-1 and TRBJ1-4; the match to TRBD1 covers 10 bases. V lost 4 bases to trimming and J lost 8 bases; unmatched junction nucleotides: 1. The CDR3 contains 12 residues. Per germline, CDR1 SQVTM and CDR2 ANQGSEA. The CDR3 bases are TGCAGCGTTGTGACAGGGGGCGAAAAACTGTTTTTT. Residues: CSVVTGGEKLFF.

CDR3 residues: CASSQLAGVPDTQYF. The CDR3 region has the DNA TGCGCCAGCAGCCAATTAGCGGGAGTCCCAGATACGCAGTATTTT. The chain couples TRBV4-3 to TRBJ2-3; TRBD2 matches 9 bases. The CDR3 covers 15 residues. Germline V lookup: CDR1 LGHNA, CDR2 YSLEER. The trim removed 2 bases at V and 4 bases at J, leaving 4 bases unmatched.

This clone was found a few times. This chain joins TRBV29-1 and TRBJ1-4; D is undetermined. Germline V lookup: CDR1 SQVTM, CDR2 ANQGSEA. V was trimmed by 0 bases and J by 8 bases, leaving 7 bases between them. The CDR3 consists of 12 residues. The CDR3 nucleotides are TGCAGCGTTGAAGATTGGGGAGAAAAACTGTTTTTT. It specifies CSVEDWGEKLFF. Based on the CDR3 plus reference TRBV29-1 and TRBJ1-4, the full variable domain is SAVISQKPSRDICQRGTSLTIQCQVDSQVTMMFWYRQQPGQSLTLIATANQGSEATYESGFVIDKFPISRPNLTFSTLTVSNMSPEDSSIYLCSVEDWGEKLFFGSGTQLSVL.

In this sample, this clone turned up a few times. The chain couples TRBV25-1 to TRBJ2-2; a weak D match, TRBD2 (6 bases). The CDR3 consists of 15 residues. The germline V gene encodes CDR1 MGHDK and CDR2 SYGVNS. Trimming left V 8 bases short and J 2 bases short, with 15 bases between. The CDR3 is CASLDYSENTGELFF. The DNA of the CDR3 is TGTGCCAGCCTGGACTACAGTGAAAACACCGGGGAGCTGTTTTTT.

This clone was found a few times. The chain is built from TRBV14 and TRBJ1-1; D gene ambiguous. The length of the CDR3 is 13 residues. Germline-derived CDR1 and CDR2 are SGHDN and FVKESK. The V gene lost 6 bases and the J gene lost 4 bases, with 12 bases spanning the gap. CDR3 sequence: CASRVGGRTEAFF. The CDR3 region has the DNA TGTGCCAGCAGGGTCGGCGGTCGCACTGAAGCTTTCTTT.

In DNA, the CDR3 is TGTGCCAGCAGCTTACAAGGACTAGCGGGGGCCAATGAGCAGTTCTTC. Amino acids: CASSLQGLAGANEQFF. The chain links TRBV11-3 to TRBJ2-1; TRBD2 agrees at 13 bases. The V segment lost 2 bases and the J segment 6 bases; nucleotides outside the gene matches: 4. Germline assignment: CDR1 SGHNT and CDR2 YENEEA. This CDR3 spans 16 amino acids. The complete variable domain, with remaining parts taken from reference TRBV11-3 and TRBJ2-1, reads EAGVVQSPRYKIIEKKQPVAFWCNPISGHNTLYWYLQNLGQGPELLIRYENEEAVDDSQLPKDRFSAERLKGVDSTLKIQPAELGDSAVYLCASSLQGLAGANEQFFGPGTRLTVL.